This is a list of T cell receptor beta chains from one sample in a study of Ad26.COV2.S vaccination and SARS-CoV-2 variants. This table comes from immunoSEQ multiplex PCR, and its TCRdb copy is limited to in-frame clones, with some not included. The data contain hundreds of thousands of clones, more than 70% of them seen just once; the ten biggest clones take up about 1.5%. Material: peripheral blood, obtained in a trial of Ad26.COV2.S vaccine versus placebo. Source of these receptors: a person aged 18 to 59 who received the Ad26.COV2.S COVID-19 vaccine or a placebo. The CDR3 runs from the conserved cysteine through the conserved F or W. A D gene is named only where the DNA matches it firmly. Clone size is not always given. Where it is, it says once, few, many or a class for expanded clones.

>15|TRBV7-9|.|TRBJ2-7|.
CASSSANRDNYEQYF
TGTGCCAGCAGCTCCGCAAACCGGGACAACTACGAGCAGTACTTC
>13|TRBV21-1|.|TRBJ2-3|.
CASSRQGIYTQYF
TGTGCCAGCAGCCGACAGGGAATATATACGCAGTATTTT
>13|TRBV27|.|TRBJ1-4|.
CASSPLEGVKLFF
TGTGCCAGCAGTCCCCTGGAAGGGGTAAAACTGTTTTTT
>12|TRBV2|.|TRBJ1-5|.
CATQGPNQPQHF
TGTGCCACACAGGGCCCTAATCAGCCCCAGCATTTT
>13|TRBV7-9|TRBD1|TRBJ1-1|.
CASSLGGQGEAFF
TGTGCCAGCAGCTTAGGGGGACAGGGCGAAGCTTTCTTT
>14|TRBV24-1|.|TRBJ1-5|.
CATSKWDSNQPQHF
TGTGCCACCAGTAAATGGGATAGCAATCAGCCCCAGCATTTT
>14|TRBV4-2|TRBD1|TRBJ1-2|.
CASSQPGQGHGYTF
TGTGCCAGCAGCCAACCCGGACAGGGCCATGGCTACACCTTC
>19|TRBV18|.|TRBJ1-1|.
CASSPVITDTVSSHTEAFF
TGTGCCAGCTCACCGGTAATAACAGACACCGTCTCATCTCACACTGAAGCTTTCTTT
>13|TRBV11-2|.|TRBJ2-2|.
CASSLDRIRELFF
TGTGCCAGCAGCTTAGACAGGATCCGGGAGCTGTTTTTT
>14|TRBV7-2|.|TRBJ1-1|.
CASSLEIQSVEAFF
TGTGCCAGCAGCTTAGAAATCCAGTCTGTTGAAGCTTTCTTT
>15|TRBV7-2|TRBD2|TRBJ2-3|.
CASSLVAGGMVGQYF
TGTGCCAGCAGCTTAGTAGCGGGGGGGATGGTTGGGCAGTATTTT
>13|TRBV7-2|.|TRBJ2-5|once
CASTPRVQETQYF
TGTGCCAGCACTCCCCGGGTCCAAGAGACCCAGTACTTC
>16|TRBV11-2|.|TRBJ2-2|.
CASSSMGQLNTGELFF
TGTGCCAGCAGCTCGATGGGGCAGCTGAACACCGGGGAGCTGTTTTTT
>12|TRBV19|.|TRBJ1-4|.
CASSRGGEKLFF
TGTGCCAGCAGTAGGGGAGGTGAAAAACTGTTTTTT
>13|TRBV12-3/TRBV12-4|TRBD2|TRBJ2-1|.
CASSPGTSGGQFF
TGTGCCAGCAGCCCCGGGACTAGCGGGGGGCAGTTCTTC
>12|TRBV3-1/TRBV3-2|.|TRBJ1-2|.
CASSQTTGGYTF
TGTGCCAGCAGCCAAACGACAGGTGGCTACACCTTC
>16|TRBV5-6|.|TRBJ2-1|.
CASSGSLGGPNNEQFF
TGTGCCAGCAGCGGGTCTCTAGGTGGGCCCAACAATGAGCAGTTCTTC
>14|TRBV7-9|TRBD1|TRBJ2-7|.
CASSLANRGHEQYF
TGTGCCAGCAGCTTAGCGAACAGGGGACACGAGCAGTACTTC
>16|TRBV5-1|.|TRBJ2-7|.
CASSLNAAGQTYEQYF
TGCGCCAGCAGCTTGAACGCCGCGGGACAGACCTACGAGCAGTACTTC
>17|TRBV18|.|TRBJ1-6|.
CASSPYMVGSYNSPLHF
TGTGCCAGCTCACCTTACATGGTGGGTTCCTATAATTCACCCCTCCACTTT
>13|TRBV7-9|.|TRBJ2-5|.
CASSLLGEETQYF
TGTGCCAGCAGCTTACTTGGGGAAGAGACCCAGTACTTC
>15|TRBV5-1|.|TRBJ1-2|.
CASSSPSADSYGYTF
TGCGCCAGCAGCTCCCCCTCGGCCGACAGTTATGGCTACACCTTC
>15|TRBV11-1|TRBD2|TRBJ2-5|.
CASSPRTSGQETQYF
TGTGCCAGCAGCCCTCGGACTAGCGGCCAAGAGACCCAGTACTTC
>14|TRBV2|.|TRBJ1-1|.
CASESEGGWTEAFF
TGTGCCAGCGAAAGCGAGGGAGGTTGGACTGAAGCTTTCTTT
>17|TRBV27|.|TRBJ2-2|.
CASSRASSNANTGELFF
TGTGCCAGCAGCAGGGCTAGCTCTAACGCGAACACCGGGGAGCTGTTTTTT
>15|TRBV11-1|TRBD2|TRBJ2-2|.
CASSLGGGATGELFF
TGTGCCAGCAGCTTAGGCGGGGGGGCGACCGGGGAGCTGTTTTTT
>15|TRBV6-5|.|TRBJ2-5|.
CASRFPGAPKETQYF
TGTGCCAGCAGGTTCCCCGGAGCCCCTAAAGAGACCCAGTACTTC
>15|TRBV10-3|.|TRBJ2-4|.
CAISENREGNNIQYF
TGTGCCATCAGTGAAAACAGGGAAGGGAATAACATTCAGTACTTC
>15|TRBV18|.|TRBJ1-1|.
CASSLDRSMNTEAFF
TGTGCCAGCTCACTCGACCGGTCCATGAACACTGAAGCTTTCTTT
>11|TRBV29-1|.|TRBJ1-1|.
CSVAVNTEAFF
TGCAGCGTTGCCGTGAACACTGAAGCTTTCTTT
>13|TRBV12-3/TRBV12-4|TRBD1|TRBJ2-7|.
CASSGGQNYEQYF
TGTGCCAGCAGTGGGGGACAGAACTACGAGCAGTACTTC
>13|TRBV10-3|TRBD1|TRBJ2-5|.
CAINDRDGETQYF
TGTGCCATCAACGACAGGGATGGAGAGACCCAGTACTTC
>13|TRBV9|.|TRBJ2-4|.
CASSGDRRGFQYF
TGTGCCAGCAGCGGCGACAGGAGGGGGTTTCAGTACTTC
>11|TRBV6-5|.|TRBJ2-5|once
CASSLAETQYF
TGTGCCAGCAGTTTGGCAGAGACCCAGTACTTC
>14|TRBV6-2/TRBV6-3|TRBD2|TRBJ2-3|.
CASSTSVGTDTQYF
TGTGCCAGCAGTACTAGCGTGGGAACAGATACGCAGTATTTT
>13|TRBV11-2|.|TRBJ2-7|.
CASSSDSTGEQYF
TGTGCCAGCAGCTCGGACAGCACAGGCGAGCAGTACTTC
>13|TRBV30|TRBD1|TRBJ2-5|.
CALRDRGGETQYF
TGTGCCCTACGGGACAGGGGAGGAGAGACCCAGTACTTC
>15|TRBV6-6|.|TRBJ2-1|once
CASSYGGSSYNEQFF
TGTGCCAGCAGTTACGGGGGCAGCTCCTACAATGAGCAGTTCTTC
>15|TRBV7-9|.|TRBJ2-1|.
CASSRGTSSYNEQFF
TGTGCCAGCAGCCGAGGAACTAGCTCCTACAATGAGCAGTTCTTC
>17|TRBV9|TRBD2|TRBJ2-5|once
CASSVGLAGGTQETQYF
TGTGCCAGCAGCGTAGGCTTAGCGGGAGGAACCCAAGAGACCCAGTACTTC